The 30 T cell receptor beta chains listed next were all sequenced from one sample in a study of cytomegalovirus exposure and HLA in healthy donors. The primer mix had 60 Vbeta and 13 Jbeta primers. Assay used: immunoSEQ multiplex PCR; TCRdb lists only in-frame clones, some missing. Among about 200,000 clones listed, over 75% were seen once. Sequenced material: PBMCs. These receptor sequences come from a woman between 25 and 40 years old in good health and CMV-seronegative.

The V gene is TRBV28, the J gene TRBJ1-5; 8 positions match TRBD1. The CDR3 totals 14 residues. CDR1 and CDR2 from the germline V gene are MDHEN and SYDVKM. Germline trimming cut 3 bases from V and 3 bases from J; bases unmatched to any gene: 1. The CDR3: CASSLTGANQPQHF. CDR3 coding DNA: TGTGCCAGCAGTTTGACAGGGGCCAATCAGCCCCAGCATTTT.

The V call is TRBV11-2, the J call TRBJ2-7; 8 nucleotides line up with TRBD2. Germline V gene data show CDR1 as SGHAT and CDR2 as FQNNGV. The CDR3 has 14 amino acids. V trimming: 3 bases; J trimming: 4 bases; junction bases outside the gene matches: 5. DNA for the CDR3: TGTGCCAGCAGCTTCGGGGGGGCGGAGTACGAGCAGTACTTC. Its translation: CASSFGGAEYEQYF.

The rearrangement joins TRBV7-8 to TRBJ2-1, with D maybe TRBD2 (5 bases). Germline CDR1 reads SGHVS; CDR2 reads FQNEAQ. V lost 1 base and J 3 bases, leaving 16 bases between the germline ends. There are 17 residues in the CDR3. The chain's CDR3 is CASSLEGPLDNYNEQFF. The CDR3 DNA reads as TGTGCCAGCAGCTTAGAGGGTCCACTAGATAACTACAATGAGCAGTTCTTC.

V gene TRBV28 combines with J gene TRBJ1-1; 7 bases are shared with TRBD1. Per germline, CDR1 MDHEN and CDR2 SYDVKM. The CDR3 covers 13 residues. V trimming: 2 bases; J trimming: 12 bases; junction bases outside the gene matches: 9. The CDR3 region has the DNA TGTGCCAGCAGTTTAAATTCGGGACAGATGACTTTCTTT. Translated, it gives CASSLNSGQMTFF.

This clone was detected a few times. This rearrangement joins TRBV21-1 to TRBJ2-7; the D call in the table, TRBD1, was not verified against the DNA. TRBV21-1 is a documented pseudogene. This CDR3 spans 17 amino acids. The CDR3 DNA reads as TGTGCCAGCAGCCGGATCACCGACATGACGGTTACCTACGAGCAGTACTTC. It codes for CASSRITDMTVTYEQYF.

The chain links TRBV7-9 to TRBJ1-5; D remains unclear. CDR3 length equals 12 residues. V lost 3 bases, J lost 4 bases, and 4 bases lay in between. Germline CDR1 and CDR2: SEHNR and FQNEAQ (reference sequence). CDR3: CASSFKNQPQHF. The CDR3 DNA is TGTGCCAGCAGCTTCAAAAATCAGCCCCAGCATTTT.

The rearrangement joins TRBV27 to TRBJ2-7; TRBD2 matches at 9 bases. This CDR3 spans 15 amino acids. Germline CDR1 MNHEY, CDR2 SMNVEV (reference sequence). The J segment lost 6 bases and the V segment lost 0 bases, leaving 6 bases of the junction unmatched. The CDR3 loop is CASSLSGGAGGEQYF. The DNA of the CDR3 is TGTGCCAGCAGTTTATCCGGTGGAGCGGGAGGCGAGCAGTACTTC.

The rearrangement links TRBV25-1 to TRBJ2-7; 9 bases agree with TRBD1. The germline V gene encodes CDR1 MGHDK and CDR2 SYGVNS. The CDR3 is made up of 14 amino acids. V trimming: 3 bases; J trimming: 4 bases; junction bases outside the gene matches: 4. CDR3 nucleotides: TGTGCCAGCAGTGACCCCGGGACAGGGTACGAGCAGTACTTC. Translation: CASSDPGTGYEQYF.

The chain is built from TRBV15 and TRBJ2-7; tentative D call: TRBD1 (6 bases). CDR3 size: 16 residues. V lost 3 bases and J 1 base, leaving 16 bases between the germline ends. Germline CDR1 reads LNHNV; CDR2 reads YYDKDF (reference sequence). The CDR3 is CATSSLTGHLSYEQYF. DNA of the CDR3: TGTGCCACCAGCAGTTTAACGGGACACTTATCCTACGAGCAGTACTTC.

This chain joins TRBV6-5 and TRBJ2-7, with D perhaps matching TRBD1 (6 bases). Per the germline V gene, CDR1 is MNHEY and CDR2 is SVGAGI. V was cut by 6 bases and J by 0 bases, with 12 bases left in between. CDR3 length equals 14 residues. The CDR3 sequence: CASSPTGYSYEQYF. The DNA for the CDR3 is TGTGCCAGCAGCCCAACAGGGTACTCCTACGAGCAGTACTTC.

The chain employs TRBV5-1 and TRBJ1-2; the D is unclear. The CDR3 loop spans 13 amino acids. The germline gives CDR1 SGHRS, CDR2 YFSETQ. V lost 1 base, J lost 4 bases, and 8 bases lay in between. CDR3 protein: CASSLNGPYGYTF. The CDR3, as DNA: TGCGCCAGCAGCTTGAATGGGCCCTATGGCTACACCTTC.

This clone was recorded only once. The junction shows a germline mismatch at one end, possibly a read error. V and J are TRBV18 and TRBJ1-1; D is undetermined. From germline, CDR1 is KGHSH and CDR2 LQKENI. This CDR3 is 13 amino acids long. This CDR3 is CASSPHAGSEAFF. Written as DNA, the CDR3 is TGTGCCAGCTCCCCACATGCAGGCAGTGAAGCTTTCTTT.

This clone was seen a handful of times. This chain joins TRBV6-6 and TRBJ1-5; weak D call: TRBD1 (5 bases). Trimming cost V 4 bases and J 7 bases, with 14 bases left between them. Germline CDR1 and CDR2: MNHNY and SVGAGI (reference sequence). CDR3 length equals 14 residues. The CDR3 sequence is CASSLGLGGQPQHF. DNA for the CDR3: TGTGCCAGCAGTTTGGGACTCGGAGGCCAGCCCCAGCATTTT.

The rearrangement links TRBV5-6 to TRBJ2-3, with TRBD2 matching 14 bases. The germline V gene encodes CDR1 SGHDT and CDR2 YYEEEE. The CDR3 is 16 amino acids. Trimming cost V 2 bases and J 9 bases; bases outside gene matches: 8. This CDR3 is CASSLVTSGGACTQYF. DNA of the CDR3: TGTGCCAGCAGCTTAGTGACTAGCGGGGGGGCCTGCACGCAGTATTTT.

The genes are TRBV7-7 and TRBJ2-5; 9 bases are shared with TRBD1. The CDR3 is made up of 14 amino acids. Germline V lookup: CDR1 SSHAT, CDR2 FNYEAQ (reference sequence). J was trimmed by 5 bases and V by 5 bases; bases with no gene match: 6. CDR3 sequence (DNA): TGTGCCAGCAGCGGGACAGGGCATTTGGAGACCCAGTACTTC. Encoded protein: CASSGTGHLETQYF.

This sequence joins TRBV7-8 and TRBJ2-7, with TRBD1 matching over 9 bases. J was trimmed by 6 bases and V by 5 bases; bases with no gene match: 11. Germline lookup yields CDR1 SGHVS and CDR2 FQNEAQ. The CDR3 covers 15 residues. CDR3 nucleotide sequence: TGTGCCAGCAGCCTCCAAACCGGGACAGGGATCGAGCAGTACTTC. This encodes CASSLQTGTGIEQYF. The variable domain in full, with the rest retrieved from reference TRBV7-8 and TRBJ2-7, is GAGVSQSPRYKVAKRGQDVALRCDPISGHVSLFWYQQALGQGPEFLTYFQNEAQLDKSGLPSDRFFAERPEGSVSTLKIQRTQQEDSAVYLCASSLQTGTGIEQYFGPGTRLTVT.

This sequence joins TRBV23-1 and TRBJ1-2; 8 bases fit TRBD1. TRBV23-1 is flagged as an ORF with uncertain function. V was clipped by 5 bases and J by 7 bases; unmatched bases: 6. This CDR3 has 13 residues. CDR3 DNA sequence: TGCGCCAGCAGTAGTGGACAGGGTTGTGGCTACACCTTC. It is translated as CASSSGQGCGYTF.

The chain carries TRBV11-2 and TRBJ2-3; D gene ambiguous. V lost 0 bases to trimming and J lost 6 bases, with 10 bases between them. The CDR3 sequence is 14 residues long. Germline V CDR1 and CDR2: SGHAT, FQNNGV. For the CDR3, the DNA is TGTGCCAGCAGCTTAGACTACGTGCCGGATACGCAGTATTTT. Translation: CASSLDYVPDTQYF.

V gene TRBV10-3 combines with J gene TRBJ2-1; 9 nucleotides match TRBD1. CDR1 ENHRY and CDR2 SYGVKD come from the germline V gene. This CDR3 spans 17 amino acids. Losses at the gene ends were 2 bases for V and 1 base for J; bases not matched to a gene: 6. This CDR3 reads CAISETTGQGSYNEQFF. The CDR3 nucleotides are TGTGCCATCAGTGAGACGACGGGACAGGGTTCCTACAATGAGCAGTTCTTC.

This chain connects TRBV15 to TRBJ2-2; perhaps TRBD1 as D (5 bases). Germline CDR1 LNHNV, CDR2 YYDKDF (reference sequence). Trimming took 5 bases from V and 5 from J, leaving 9 bases between them. CDR3 length equals 13 residues. The CDR3 reads CATSPSGTGELFF. In nucleotides, the CDR3 is TGTGCCACCAGCCCCTCAGGGACCGGGGAGCTGTTTTTT.

This rearrangement joins TRBV6-1 to TRBJ2-5; 14 nucleotides align to TRBD2. Germline trimming cut 4 bases from V and 8 bases from J; bases unmatched to any gene: 6. Germline V CDR1 and CDR2: MNHNS, SASEGT. This CDR3 comprises 15 residues. As DNA, the CDR3 is TGTGCCAGCAGTGTTCGACTAGCGGGGGGGGGAACCCAGTACTTC. It specifies CASSVRLAGGGTQYF.

This chain joins TRBV5-1 and TRBJ1-2; the D is unclear. V was pared by 1 base and J by 2 bases, with 9 bases between. CDR1 SGHRS and CDR2 YFSETQ come from the germline V gene. The CDR3 length is 14 residues. CDR3 protein: CASSLSGSNYGYTF. DNA for the CDR3: TGCGCCAGCAGCTTGTCAGGTTCCAACTATGGCTACACCTTC.

The chain joins TRBV11-3 to TRBJ1-2; D perhaps matches TRBD1 (5 bases). Deletions cut 4 bases from V and 7 bases from J, with 16 bases between. The CDR3 has 14 amino acids. Germline V gives CDR1 SGHNT, CDR2 YENEEA. The CDR3 loop reads CASSSDTILCGYTF. The CDR3 DNA is TGTGCCAGCAGCTCGGACACGATCCTTTGTGGCTACACCTTC. Full variable domain (outside the CDR3, taken from reference TRBV11-3 and TRBJ1-2): EAGVVQSPRYKIIEKKQPVAFWCNPISGHNTLYWYLQNLGQGPELLIRYENEEAVDDSQLPKDRFSAERLKGVDSTLKIQPAELGDSAVYLCASSSDTILCGYTFGSGTRLTVV.

This rearrangement joins TRBV15 to TRBJ1-1; TRBD1 matches at 8 bases. Trimming removed 3 bases from V and 5 bases from J; junction bases left unmatched: 5. Germline-derived CDR1 and CDR2 are LNHNV and YYDKDF (reference sequence). CDR3 length: 14 amino acids. CDR3 coding DNA: TGTGCCACCAGCAGTTACTACAGGGGGACTGAAGCTTTCTTT. Amino acid sequence: CATSSYYRGTEAFF.

The rearrangement joins TRBV6-1 to TRBJ1-1, with D possibly TRBD1 on 6 matching bases. V was shortened by 5 bases and J by 0 bases, with 10 bases between the two germline ends. The CDR3 length is 14 residues. The germline V gene encodes CDR1 MNHNS and CDR2 SASEGT. CDR3 loop: CASSIDRLNTEAFF. CDR3 in DNA: TGTGCCAGCAGTATTGACAGGTTGAACACTGAAGCTTTCTTT.

Concerning this clone: One end of the junction does not line up with germline, which may come from a read error. The V and J genes are TRBV4-1 and TRBJ1-2, with 8 nucleotides matching TRBD1. Germline-derived CDR1 and CDR2 are MGHRA and YSYEKL. This CDR3 contains 16 residues. CDR3: CASSQGQGPPAGGYPF. CDR3 sequence (DNA): TGCGCCAGCAGCCAAGGACAGGGGCCGCCTGCTGGTGGCTACCCCTTC.

Points on this clone: A junction boundary mismatches the germline segment, possibly from a read error. This sequence joins TRBV25-1 and TRBJ1-1, with 9 nucleotides matching TRBD1. Germline V gene lookup returns CDR1 MGHDK and CDR2 SYGVNS. The CDR3 has 13 amino acids. CDR3 in amino acids: CPKVPTGGTEAFF. The CDR3 DNA is TGCCCCAAGGTGCCGACAGGGGGCACTGAAGCTTTCTTT.

This clone was counted only a few times. This chain uses TRBV5-1 with TRBJ2-5, with 7 bases aligning to TRBD1. V lost 5 bases to trimming and J lost 0 bases; unmatched junction nucleotides: 1. CDR1 is SGHRS, CDR2 YFSETQ, per germline. The CDR3 sequence is 13 residues long. The DNA for the CDR3 is TGCGCCAGCAGGGGACAGTACCAAGAGACCCAGTACTTC. Its translation: CASRGQYQETQYF.

The V call is TRBV18, the J call TRBJ2-7; D remains ambiguous. The CDR3 runs 13 residues. Trimming stripped 3 bases from V and 5 bases from J, with 11 bases between. The germline CDR1 and CDR2 sequences are KGHSH and LQKENI. The DNA for the CDR3 is TGTGCCAGCTCACCCCTCAGTCCCGACGAGCAGTACTTC. This sequence encodes CASSPLSPDEQYF.

The chain uses TRBV28 and TRBJ2-7; 10 bases align to TRBD1. The CDR3 has 15 amino acids. J lost 3 bases, V lost 5 bases, and 7 bases had no gene match. In germline, CDR1 is MDHEN, CDR2 SYDVKM. The CDR3 nucleotides read TGTGCCAGCAGTCTTACCGGGACAGGGGACTACGAGCAGTACTTC. Its translation is CASSLTGTGDYEQYF. Variable domain in full (rest from reference TRBV28 and TRBJ2-7): DVKVTQSSRYLVKRTGEKVFLECVQDMDHENMFWYRQDPGLGLRLIYFSYDVKMKEKGDIPEGYSVSREKKERFSLILESASTNQTSMYLCASSLTGTGDYEQYFGPGTRLTVT.